This T cell receptor beta chain was profiled in a study of T cells in Graves' hyperthyroidism and ophthalmopathy. RNA transcripts provided the source from which TCR beta CDR3 regions were amplified. First-round RT-PCR with HTBI primers amplified the TCR CDR3 region. TCRdb redid the calling of the multiplex PCR reads with MiXCR, one entry per CDR3 protein. This sample has 300,000 to 350,000 distinct CDR3 sequences, with 21% found just once. Germline values: CDR1 MDHEN, CDR2 SYDVKM. This CDR3 comprises 14 residues. V lost 6 bases and J 4 bases, leaving 12 bases between the germline ends. The receptor was isolated from a woman aged 45-65 years with Graves' hyperthyroidism. The sample consisted of blood. The rearrangement links TRBV28 to TRBJ2-2; no definite D call. For the CDR3, the DNA is TGTGCCAGCAGCCCTCATAAGAGCACCGGGGAGCTGTTTTTT. It translates to CASSPHKSTGELFF.